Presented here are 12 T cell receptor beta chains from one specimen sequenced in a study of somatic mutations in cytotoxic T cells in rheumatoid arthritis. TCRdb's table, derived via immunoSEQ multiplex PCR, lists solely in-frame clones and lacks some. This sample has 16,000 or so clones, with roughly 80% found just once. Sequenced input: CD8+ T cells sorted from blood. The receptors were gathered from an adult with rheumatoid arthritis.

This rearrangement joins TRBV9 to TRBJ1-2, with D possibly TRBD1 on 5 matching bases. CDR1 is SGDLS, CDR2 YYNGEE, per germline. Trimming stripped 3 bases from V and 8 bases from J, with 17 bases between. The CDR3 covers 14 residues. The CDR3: CASSDQGRLRGYTF. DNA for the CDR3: TGTGCCAGCAGCGATCAGGGACGGCTGCGCGGCTACACCTTC.

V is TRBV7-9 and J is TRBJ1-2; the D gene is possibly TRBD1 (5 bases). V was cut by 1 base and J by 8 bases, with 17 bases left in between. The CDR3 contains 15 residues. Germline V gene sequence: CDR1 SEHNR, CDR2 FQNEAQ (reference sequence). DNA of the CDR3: TGTGCCAGCAGCTTAGGTGAGGGGCCGCGTGTGGGCTACACCTTC. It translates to CASSLGEGPRVGYTF.

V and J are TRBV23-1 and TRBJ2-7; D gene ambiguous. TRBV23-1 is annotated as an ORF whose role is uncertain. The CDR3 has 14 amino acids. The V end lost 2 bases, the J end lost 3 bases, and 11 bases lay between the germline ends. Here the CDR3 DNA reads TGCGCCAGCAGTCAACCACGTATCGGCTACGAGCAGTACTTC. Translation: CASSQPRIGYEQYF.

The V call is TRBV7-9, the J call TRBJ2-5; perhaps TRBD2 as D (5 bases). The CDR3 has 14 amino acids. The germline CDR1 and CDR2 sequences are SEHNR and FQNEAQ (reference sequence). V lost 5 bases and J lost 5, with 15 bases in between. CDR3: CASSEVNGEETQYF. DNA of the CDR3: TGTGCCAGCAGCGAGGTGAACGGGGAGGAGACCCAGTACTTC.

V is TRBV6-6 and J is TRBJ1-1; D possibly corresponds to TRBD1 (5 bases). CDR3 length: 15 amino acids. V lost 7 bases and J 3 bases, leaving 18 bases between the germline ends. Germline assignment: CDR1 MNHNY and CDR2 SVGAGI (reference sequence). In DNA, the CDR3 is TGTGCCAGCATTCCCCCCCAGGGTTTGGACACTGAAGCTTTCTTT. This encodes CASIPPQGLDTEAFF.

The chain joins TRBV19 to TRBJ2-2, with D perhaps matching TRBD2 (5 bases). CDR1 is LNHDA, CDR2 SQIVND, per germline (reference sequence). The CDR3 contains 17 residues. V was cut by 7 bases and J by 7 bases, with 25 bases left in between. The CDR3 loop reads CASISGLRPEEDGELFF. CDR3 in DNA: TGTGCCAGTATCAGCGGTCTTCGACCGGAGGAGGACGGGGAGCTGTTTTTT.

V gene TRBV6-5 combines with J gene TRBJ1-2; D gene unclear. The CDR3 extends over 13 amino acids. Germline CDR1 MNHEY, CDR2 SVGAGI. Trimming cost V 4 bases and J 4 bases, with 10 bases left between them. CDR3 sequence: CASSFRTAYGYTF. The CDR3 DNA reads TGTGCCAGCAGTTTCAGGACTGCCTATGGCTACACCTTC.

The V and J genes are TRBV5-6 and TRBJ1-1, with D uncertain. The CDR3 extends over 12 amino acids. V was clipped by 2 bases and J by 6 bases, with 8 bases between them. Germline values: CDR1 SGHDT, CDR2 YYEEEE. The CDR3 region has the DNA TGTGCCAGCAGCTTTCAAGGGCCTGAAGCTTTCTTT. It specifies CASSFQGPEAFF.

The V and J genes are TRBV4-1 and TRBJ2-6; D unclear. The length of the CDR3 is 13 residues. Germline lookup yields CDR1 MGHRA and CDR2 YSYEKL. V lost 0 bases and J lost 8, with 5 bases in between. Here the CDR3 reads CASSQEGSNVLTF. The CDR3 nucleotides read TGCGCCAGCAGCCAAGAAGGCTCCAACGTCCTGACTTTC.

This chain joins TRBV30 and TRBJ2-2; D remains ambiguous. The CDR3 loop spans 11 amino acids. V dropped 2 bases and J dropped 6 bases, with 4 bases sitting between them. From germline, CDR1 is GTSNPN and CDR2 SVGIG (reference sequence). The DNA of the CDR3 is TGTGCCTGGAGTAGCCCCGGGGAGCTGTTTTTT. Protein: CAWSSPGELFF.

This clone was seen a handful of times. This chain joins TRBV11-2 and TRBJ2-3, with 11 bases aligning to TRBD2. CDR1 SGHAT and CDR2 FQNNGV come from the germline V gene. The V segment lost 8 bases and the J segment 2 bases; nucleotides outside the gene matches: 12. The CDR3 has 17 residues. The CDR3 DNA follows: TGTGCCAGCGGCGGGTTGATAGCGGGGGGGCTCACAGATACGCAGTATTTT. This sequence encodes CASGGLIAGGLTDTQYF.

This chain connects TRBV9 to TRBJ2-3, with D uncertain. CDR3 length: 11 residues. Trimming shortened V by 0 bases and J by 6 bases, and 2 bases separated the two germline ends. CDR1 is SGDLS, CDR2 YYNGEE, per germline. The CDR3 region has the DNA TGTGCCAGCAGCGTAGGTGATACGCAGTATTTT. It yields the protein CASSVGDTQYF. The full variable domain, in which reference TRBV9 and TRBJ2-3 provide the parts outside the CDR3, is DSGVTQTPKHLITATGQRVTLRCSPRSGDLSVYWYQQSLDQGLQFLIQYYNGEERAKGNILERFSAQQFPDLHSELNLSSLELGDSALYFCASSVGDTQYFGPGTRLTVL.